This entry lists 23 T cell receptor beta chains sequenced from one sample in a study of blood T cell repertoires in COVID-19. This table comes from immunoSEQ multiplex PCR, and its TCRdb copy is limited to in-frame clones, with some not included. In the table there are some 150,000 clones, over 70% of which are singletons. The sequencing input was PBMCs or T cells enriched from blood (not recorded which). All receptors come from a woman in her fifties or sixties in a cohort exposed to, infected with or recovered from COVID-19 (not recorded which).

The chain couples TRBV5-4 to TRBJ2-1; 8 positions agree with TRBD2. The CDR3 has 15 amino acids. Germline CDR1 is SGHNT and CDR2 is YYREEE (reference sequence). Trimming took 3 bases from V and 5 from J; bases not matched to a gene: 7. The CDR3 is CASSSRGRGDNEQFF. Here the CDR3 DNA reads TGTGCCAGCAGCTCCCGGGGGCGGGGGGACAATGAGCAGTTCTTC.

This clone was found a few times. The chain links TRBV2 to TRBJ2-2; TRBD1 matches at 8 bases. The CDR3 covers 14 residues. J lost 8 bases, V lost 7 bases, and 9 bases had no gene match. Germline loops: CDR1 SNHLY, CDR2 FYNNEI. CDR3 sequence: CASIPSGGFGELFF. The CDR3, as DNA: TGTGCCAGCATACCGTCAGGGGGCTTTGGGGAGCTGTTTTTT.

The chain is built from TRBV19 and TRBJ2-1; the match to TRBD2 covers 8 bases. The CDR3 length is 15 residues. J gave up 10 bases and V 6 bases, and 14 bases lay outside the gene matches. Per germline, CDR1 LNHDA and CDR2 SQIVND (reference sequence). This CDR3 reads CASRLGLASINEQFF. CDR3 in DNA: TGTGCCAGTAGGCTTGGACTAGCCTCTATAAACGAGCAGTTCTTC.

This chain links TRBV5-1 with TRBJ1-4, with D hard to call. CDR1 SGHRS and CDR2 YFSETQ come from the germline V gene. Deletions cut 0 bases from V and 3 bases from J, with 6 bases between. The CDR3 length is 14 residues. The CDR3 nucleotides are TGCGCCAGCAGCTTGGACGGAGCTAATGAAAAACTGTTTTTT. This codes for CASSLDGANEKLFF.

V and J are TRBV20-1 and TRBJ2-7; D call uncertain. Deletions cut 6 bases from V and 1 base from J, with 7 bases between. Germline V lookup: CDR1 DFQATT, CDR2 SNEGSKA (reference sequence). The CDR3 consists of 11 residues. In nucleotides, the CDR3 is TGCAGTGCCGTGTCGTCCTACGAGCAGTACTTC. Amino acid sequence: CSAVSSYEQYF.

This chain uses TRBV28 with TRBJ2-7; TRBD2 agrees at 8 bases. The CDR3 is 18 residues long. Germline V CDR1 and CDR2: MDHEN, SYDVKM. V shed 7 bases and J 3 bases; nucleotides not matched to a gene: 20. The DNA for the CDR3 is TGTGCCAGCACTACCGGGGGGGCCACGTTCGCGGAGCGCTACGAGCAGTACTTC. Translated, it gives CASTTGGATFAERYEQYF.

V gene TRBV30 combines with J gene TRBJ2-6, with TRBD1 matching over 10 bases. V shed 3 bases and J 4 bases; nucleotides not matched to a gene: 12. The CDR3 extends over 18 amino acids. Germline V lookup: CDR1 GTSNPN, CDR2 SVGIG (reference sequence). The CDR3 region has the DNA TGTGCCTGGAGAGATGGGACAGGGGTATCTGGAGGGGCCAACGTCCTGACTTTC. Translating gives CAWRDGTGVSGGANVLTF.

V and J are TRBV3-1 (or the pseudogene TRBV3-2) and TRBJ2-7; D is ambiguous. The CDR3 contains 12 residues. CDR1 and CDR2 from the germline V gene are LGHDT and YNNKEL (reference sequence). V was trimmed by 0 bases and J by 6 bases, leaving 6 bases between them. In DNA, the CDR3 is TGTGCCAGCAGCCAAGATCCGAGCGAGCAGTACTTC. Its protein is CASSQDPSEQYF.

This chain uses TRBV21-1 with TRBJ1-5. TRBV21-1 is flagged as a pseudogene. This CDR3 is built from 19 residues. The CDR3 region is CASSKARRAGAIANQPQHF. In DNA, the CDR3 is TGTGCCAGCAGCAAAGCAAGGAGAGCGGGGGCTATAGCCAATCAGCCCCAGCATTTT.

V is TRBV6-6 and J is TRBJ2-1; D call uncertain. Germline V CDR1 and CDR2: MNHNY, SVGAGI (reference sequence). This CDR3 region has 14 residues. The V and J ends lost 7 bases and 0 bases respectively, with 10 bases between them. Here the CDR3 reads CASNSPSSYNEQFF. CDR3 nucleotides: TGTGCCAGCAACAGTCCGAGCTCCTACAATGAGCAGTTCTTC.

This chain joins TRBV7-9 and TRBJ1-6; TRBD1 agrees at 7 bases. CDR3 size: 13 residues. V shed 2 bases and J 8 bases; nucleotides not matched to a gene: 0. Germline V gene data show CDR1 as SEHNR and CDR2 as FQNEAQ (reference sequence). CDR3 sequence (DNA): TGTGCCAGCAGCTTAACAGGGGATTCACCCCTCCACTTT. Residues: CASSLTGDSPLHF.

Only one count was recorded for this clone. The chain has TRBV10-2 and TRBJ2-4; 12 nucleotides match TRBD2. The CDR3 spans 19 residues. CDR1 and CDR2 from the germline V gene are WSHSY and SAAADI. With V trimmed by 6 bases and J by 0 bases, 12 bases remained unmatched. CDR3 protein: CASSPRLAGVKVAKNIQYF. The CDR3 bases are TGCGCCAGCAGCCCGAGACTAGCGGGGGTGAAGGTAGCCAAAAACATTCAGTACTTC.

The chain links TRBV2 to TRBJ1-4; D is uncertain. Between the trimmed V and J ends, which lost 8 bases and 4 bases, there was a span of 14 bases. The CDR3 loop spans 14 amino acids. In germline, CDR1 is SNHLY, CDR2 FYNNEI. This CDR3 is CASLFGEVNEKLFF. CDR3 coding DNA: TGTGCCAGCCTATTCGGGGAGGTTAATGAAAAACTGTTTTTT.

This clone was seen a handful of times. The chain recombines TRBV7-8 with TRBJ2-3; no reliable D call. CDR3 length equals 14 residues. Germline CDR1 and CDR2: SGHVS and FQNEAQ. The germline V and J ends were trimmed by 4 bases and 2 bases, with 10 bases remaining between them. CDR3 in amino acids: CASSYATYTDTQYF. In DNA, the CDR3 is TGTGCCAGCAGCTACGCTACCTACACAGATACGCAGTATTTT.

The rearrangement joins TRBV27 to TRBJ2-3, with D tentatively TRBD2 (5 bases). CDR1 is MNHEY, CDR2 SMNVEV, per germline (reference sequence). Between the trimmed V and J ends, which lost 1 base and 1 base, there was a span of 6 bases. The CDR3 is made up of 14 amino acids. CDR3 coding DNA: TGTGCCAGCAGTTTATTACTAGGCACAGATACGCAGTATTTT. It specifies CASSLLLGTDTQYF.

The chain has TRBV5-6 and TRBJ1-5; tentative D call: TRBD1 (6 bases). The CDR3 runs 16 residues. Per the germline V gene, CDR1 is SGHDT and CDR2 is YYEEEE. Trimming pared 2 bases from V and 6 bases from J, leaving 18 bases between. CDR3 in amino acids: CASSFSRVRQVQPQHF. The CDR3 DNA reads TGTGCCAGCAGCTTTTCGCGGGTGCGACAGGTTCAGCCCCAGCATTTT.

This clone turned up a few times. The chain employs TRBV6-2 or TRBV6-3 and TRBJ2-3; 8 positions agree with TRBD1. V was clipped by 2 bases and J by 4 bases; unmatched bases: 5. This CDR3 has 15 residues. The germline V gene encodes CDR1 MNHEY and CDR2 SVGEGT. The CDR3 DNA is TGTGCCAGCAGTTACCCCCAGGGGGCGTCAGATACGCAGTATTTT. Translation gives CASSYPQGASDTQYF.

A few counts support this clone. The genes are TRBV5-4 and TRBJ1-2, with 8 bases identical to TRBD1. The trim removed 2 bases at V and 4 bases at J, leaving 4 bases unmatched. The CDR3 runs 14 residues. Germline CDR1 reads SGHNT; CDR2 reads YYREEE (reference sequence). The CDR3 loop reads CASSFTGGGYGYTF. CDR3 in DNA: TGTGCCAGCAGCTTCACAGGGGGTGGCTATGGCTACACCTTC.

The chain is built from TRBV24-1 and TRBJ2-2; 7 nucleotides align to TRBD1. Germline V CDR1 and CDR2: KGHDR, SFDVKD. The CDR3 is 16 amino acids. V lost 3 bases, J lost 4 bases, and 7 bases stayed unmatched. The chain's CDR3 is CATSDPQGDITGELFF. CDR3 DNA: TGTGCCACCAGTGATCCCCAGGGGGATATCACCGGGGAGCTGTTTTTT.

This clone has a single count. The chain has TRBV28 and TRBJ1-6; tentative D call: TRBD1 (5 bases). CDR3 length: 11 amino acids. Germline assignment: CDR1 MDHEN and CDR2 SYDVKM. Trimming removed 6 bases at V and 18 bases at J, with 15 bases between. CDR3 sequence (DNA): TGTGCCAGCAGCTCCCCCCAGGGTAACCACTTT. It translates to CASSSPQGNHF.

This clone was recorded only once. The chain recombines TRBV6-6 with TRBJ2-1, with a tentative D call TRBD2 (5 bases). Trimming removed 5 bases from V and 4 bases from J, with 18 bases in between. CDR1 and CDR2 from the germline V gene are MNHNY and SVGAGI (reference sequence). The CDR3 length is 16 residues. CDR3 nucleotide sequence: TGTGCCAGCAGTCGATCTCCGACGTCGGGATACAATGAGCAGTTCTTC. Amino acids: CASSRSPTSGYNEQFF.

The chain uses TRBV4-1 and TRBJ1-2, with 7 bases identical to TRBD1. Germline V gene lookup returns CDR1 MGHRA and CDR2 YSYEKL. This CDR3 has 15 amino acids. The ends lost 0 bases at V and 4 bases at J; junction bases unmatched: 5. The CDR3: CASSQDRGPSYGYTF. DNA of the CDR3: TGCGCCAGCAGCCAAGATAGGGGGCCGAGCTATGGCTACACCTTC.

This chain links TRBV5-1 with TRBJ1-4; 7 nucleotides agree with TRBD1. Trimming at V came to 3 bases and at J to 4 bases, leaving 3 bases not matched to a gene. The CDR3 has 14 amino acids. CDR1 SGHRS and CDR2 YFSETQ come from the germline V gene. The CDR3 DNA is TGCGCCAGCAGCTCGACAGGGCTTAATGAAAAACTGTTTTTT. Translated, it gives CASSSTGLNEKLFF.